This entry lists 19 T cell receptor beta chains sequenced from one sample in a study of blood T cell repertoires in COVID-19 (dated by TCRdb to 2018 to 2021). Receptor amplification or capture employed the immunoSEQ multiplex PCR assay. TCRdb re-hosts the immuneACCESS table, in-frame sequences only. Its copies lack some clones; in the studies checked, an unresolved V gene accounts for under half of them, and the cause for the rest is not known. The sample records around 700,000 clones, just under 90% of which are singletons. The ten largest clones add up to roughly 0.25% of the sample. The sequencing input was peripheral blood. The receptor source for this set is a woman younger than 30 with acute or convalescent COVID-19.

The count of this clone is one. The rearrangement uses TRBV6-5 and TRBJ1-4, with D possibly TRBD1 on 5 matching bases. This CDR3 has 14 amino acids. Germline assignment: CDR1 MNHEY and CDR2 SVGAGI. The V end was cut by 3 bases, the J end by 5 bases, with 10 bases between. The DNA of the CDR3 is TGTGCCAGCAGTTATATTCGGGGGAATGAAAAACTGTTTTTT. Translated, it gives CASSYIRGNEKLFF.

This clone was seen only a few times. This rearrangement joins TRBV7-9 to TRBJ1-1; the D gene is possibly TRBD1 (5 bases). CDR1 and CDR2 (germline): SEHNR, FQNEAQ (reference sequence). Trimming pared 4 bases from V and 6 bases from J, leaving 18 bases between. CDR3 length: 15 amino acids. CDR3 sequence reads: CASSSPGGAEAEAFF. The CDR3 DNA reads as TGTGCCAGCAGCTCTCCCGGGGGAGCAGAGGCTGAAGCTTTCTTT. The full variable domain, with the rest looked up from reference TRBV7-9 and TRBJ1-1, is DTGVSQNPRHKITKRGQNVTFRCDPISEHNRLYWYRQTLGQGPEFLTYFQNEAQLEKSRLLSDRFSAERPKGSFSTLEIQRTEQGDSAMYLCASSSPGGAEAEAFFGQGTRLTVV.

This clone has a handful of counts. J is TRBJ1-1 and V is TRBV4-2; D may be TRBD1 (6 bases). The CDR3 runs to 15 residues. V lost 0 bases and J 1 base, leaving 9 bases between the germline ends. Germline V gene data show CDR1 as LGHNA and CDR2 as YNFKEQ. The CDR3 nucleotides read TGTGCCAGCAGCCAAGAATCACAGGGGAACACTGAAGCTTTCTTT. It translates to CASSQESQGNTEAFF.

This chain uses TRBV7-9 with TRBJ1-1; D might be TRBD1 (5 bases). Trimming pared 1 base from V and 10 bases from J, leaving 13 bases between. Germline V gene lookup returns CDR1 SEHNR and CDR2 FQNEAQ (reference sequence). This CDR3 region has 13 residues. CDR3 nucleotide sequence: TGTGCCAGCAGCTTAGGCCCAGGGTATGGAGCTTTCTTT. Translation: CASSLGPGYGAFF.

The V gene is TRBV7-2, the J gene TRBJ1-5, with TRBD1 as a possible D gene (5 bases). Germline V gives CDR1 SGHTA, CDR2 FQGNSA. The ends were cut back, 6 bases at V and 9 bases at J, with 18 bases in the middle. The CDR3 runs to 14 residues. Written as DNA, the CDR3 is TGTGCCAGCAGTCGAGGGGAGGGCAGAGTGCCCCAGCATTTT. Translation gives CASSRGEGRVPQHF.

This clone was seen a few times. The rearrangement joins TRBV15 to TRBJ1-1; 7 bases line up with TRBD1. Germline CDR1 reads LNHNV; CDR2 reads YYDKDF (reference sequence). The CDR3 is 17 residues long. Trimming cost V 5 bases and J 0 bases; bases outside gene matches: 12. CDR3 region: CATSGGGTAYMNTEAFF. The DNA for the CDR3 is TGTGCCACCAGCGGAGGAGGGACAGCTTACATGAACACTGAAGCTTTCTTT.

The chain has TRBV5-1 and TRBJ1-4; 9 bases line up with TRBD1. Germline CDR1 is SGHRS and CDR2 is YFSETQ. The CDR3 is 15 residues long. V gave up 2 bases and J gave up 8 bases; unmatched junction bases: 7. CDR3 amino acids: CASSLTGTGTEKLFF. CDR3 DNA sequence: TGCGCCAGCAGCTTAACCGGGACAGGGACCGAAAAACTGTTTTTT. The entire variable domain, with the rest obtained from reference TRBV5-1 and TRBJ1-4, is as follows: KAGVTQTPRYLIKTRGQQVTLSCSPISGHRSVSWYQQTPGQGLQFLFEYFSETQRNKGNFPGRFSGRQFSNSRSEMNVSTLELGDSALYLCASSLTGTGTEKLFFGSGTQLSVL.

The chain couples TRBV6-2 or TRBV6-3 to TRBJ1-6; 7 positions agree with TRBD1. V lost 2 bases, J lost 6 bases, and 7 bases stayed unmatched. The CDR3 covers 16 residues. Looked up from germline, CDR1 is MNHEY and CDR2 is SVGEGT. CDR3 nucleotide sequence: TGTGCCAGCAGTTACGAGGCGGGACAGATTAATTCACCCCTCCACTTT. Translating gives CASSYEAGQINSPLHF.

V and J are TRBV2 and TRBJ1-6, with D unclear. Germline V gene lookup returns CDR1 SNHLY and CDR2 FYNNEI. Trimming cost V 8 bases and J 10 bases, with 24 bases left between them. The CDR3 runs 16 residues. DNA for the CDR3: TGTGCCAGCGCCCGGCGGATGCCTCGTGGGGAGTCACCCCTCCACTTT. It encodes CASARRMPRGESPLHF.

CDR3 protein: CASRQVDRVTNYGYTF. The CDR3 bases are TGCGCCAGCAGACAGGTGGACAGGGTCACGAACTATGGCTACACCTTC. The chain is built from TRBV5-1 and TRBJ1-2; TRBD1 agrees at 8 bases. CDR3 length: 16 residues. J gave up 2 bases and V 5 bases, and 11 bases lay outside the gene matches. The germline gives CDR1 SGHRS, CDR2 YFSETQ.

This clone appeared once. The genes are TRBV6-4 and TRBJ1-1; 7 bases agree with TRBD1. Germline assignment: CDR1 MRHNA and CDR2 SNTAGT. Losses at the gene ends were 5 bases for V and 4 bases for J; bases not matched to a gene: 4. This CDR3 region has 13 residues. The CDR3 loop is CASSRDRFTEAFF. The CDR3 nucleotides read TGTGCCAGCAGTAGGGACAGATTCACTGAAGCTTTCTTT.

This clone has only a few counts. The rearrangement uses TRBV5-1 and TRBJ2-7, with D perhaps matching TRBD1 (6 bases). The germline gives CDR1 SGHRS, CDR2 YFSETQ. V shed 2 bases and J shed 0 bases, with 12 bases lying between them. This CDR3 comprises 15 residues. CDR3 protein: CASSLLQGPSYEQYF. CDR3 nucleotide sequence: TGCGCCAGCAGCTTATTACAGGGCCCCTCCTACGAGCAGTACTTC.

The gene calls are TRBV7-9 and TRBJ2-1; D is possibly TRBD1 (5 bases). This CDR3 contains 17 residues. V was pared by 4 bases and J by 6 bases, with 22 bases between. Per the germline V gene, CDR1 is SEHNR and CDR2 is FQNEAQ (reference sequence). CDR3 in DNA: TGTGCCAGCAGCTCTGACCCCGGTCAGGGAAGTAGCAATGAGCAGTTCTTC. It encodes CASSSDPGQGSSNEQFF.

The chain recombines TRBV19 with TRBJ1-6, with unresolved D. The germline gives CDR1 LNHDA, CDR2 SQIVND (reference sequence). The CDR3 length is 16 residues. Deletions cut 3 bases from V and 0 bases from J, with 9 bases between. This CDR3 is CASSIATASYNSPLHF. CDR3 bases: TGTGCCAGTAGTATTGCCACAGCCTCCTATAATTCACCCCTCCACTTT.

The rearrangement uses TRBV19 and TRBJ1-1, with TRBD1 matching 7 bases. Trimming at V came to 1 base and at J to 0 bases, leaving 5 bases not matched to a gene. CDR1 and CDR2 (germline): LNHDA, SQIVND (reference sequence). The CDR3 length is 16 residues. CDR3: CASSIGRDSMNTEAFF. In DNA form, the CDR3 reads TGTGCCAGTAGTATAGGGAGGGACAGTATGAACACTGAAGCTTTCTTT. Supplemented by reference TRBV19 and TRBJ1-1, the full variable domain reads DGGITQSPKYLFRKEGQNVTLSCEQNLNHDAMYWYRQDPGQGLRLIYYSQIVNDFQKGDIAEGYSVSREKKESFPLTVTSAQKNPTAFYLCASSIGRDSMNTEAFFGQGTRLTVV.

J is TRBJ2-5 and V is TRBV27, with D tentatively TRBD1 (5 bases). The germline V and J ends were trimmed by 4 bases and 1 base, with 7 bases remaining between them. Germline V gives CDR1 MNHEY, CDR2 SMNVEV (reference sequence). The CDR3 totals 13 residues. The CDR3 sequence: CASSWTPQETQYF. The CDR3 DNA follows: TGTGCCAGCAGTTGGACACCCCAAGAGACCCAGTACTTC.

The rearrangement joins TRBV27 to TRBJ1-6, with D unresolved. Germline loops: CDR1 MNHEY, CDR2 SMNVEV (reference sequence). V lost 7 bases and J lost 0, with 10 bases in between. The CDR3 runs to 15 residues. Written as DNA, the CDR3 is TGTGCCAGCACCCTAGGCCGCTCCTATAATTCACCCCTCCACTTT. Its translation is CASTLGRSYNSPLHF.

The chain has TRBV10-3 and TRBJ1-2; D unclear. The CDR3 spans 16 residues. The germline gives CDR1 ENHRY, CDR2 SYGVKD. V gave up 3 bases and J gave up 0 bases, with 14 bases separating them. CDR3 region: CAISDPRRVANYGYTF. In DNA form, the CDR3 reads TGTGCCATCAGTGATCCGAGGAGGGTAGCTAACTATGGCTACACCTTC.

V usage is TRBV6-5 and J usage is TRBJ1-2; D is perhaps TRBD1 (5 bases). The CDR3 loop spans 15 amino acids. Trimming pared 6 bases from V and 7 bases from J, leaving 21 bases between. CDR1 and CDR2 from the germline V gene are MNHEY and SVGAGI. Here the CDR3 reads CASRILLQGVVGYTF. The CDR3 DNA reads as TGTGCCAGCAGGATCCTCCTCCAAGGGGTCGTTGGCTACACCTTC.